The text below deals with one TCR beta chain. Antigen: not known. This record belongs to a study of T cell repertoires in aging, cancer and after chemotherapy. Whole-study findings and limits: Age-matched healthy donors had significantly more diverse, less clonal blood TCR repertoires than untreated cancer patients.

Rearranged V-D-J TRB sequences were amplified with a mixed TRB-A/B primer pool. TCRdb used MiXCR to reprocess the multiplex PCR reads, holding one entry per CDR3 protein. The sample lists about 7,800 distinct CDR3 sequences; about 41% were seen once. Trimming left V 2 bases short and J 2 bases short, with 17 bases between. Germline V CDR1 and CDR2: MNHEY, SVGAGI. There are 17 residues in the CDR3. Amplification of TCR beta used genomic DNA extracted from peripheral blood. This receptor was identified in a human donor with a solid tumor. The J gene is TRBJ2-3, the V gene TRBV6-5; TRBD2 might be the D (6 bases). The sample taken for sequencing was blood. This CDR3 is CASSYPKGGGHTDTQYF. The CDR3 DNA is TGTGCCAGCAGTTACCCCAAGGGAGGCGGCCACACAGATACGCAGTATTTT.